The T cell receptor (beta chain) under discussion was sequenced for a study of T-cell reconstitution after alpha-beta-depleted transplantation in children (dated by TCRdb to about 2016). Broadly, across the study: The study quantitatively tracked T-cell immune reconstitution after TCRalphabeta/CD19-depleted allogeneic hematopoietic cell transplantation in children using TCR repertoire profiling.

The CDR3 has 15 amino acids, counting the end cysteine and phenylalanine. The only DNA kept is the CDR3, 45 bases in frame from the first base. V and J are truncated by 5 bases and 9 bases respectively, leaving an intervening sequence of 19 bases. This clonotype was seen only a few times. Its recognized antigen is unknown. No qualities accompany the bases; no much larger clone lies one base away. Preparation of the library involved PCR. The sequencing machine was an Illumina HiSeq 2500. TCR libraries were prepared with molecular barcoding, using unique molecular identifiers to normalize TCRbeta repertoire quantification. TCRdb reanalyzed the raw reads on its own, using fastp at Q25 for trimming and MiXCR for clone calling, and kept in-frame beta chains. Entries are consolidated by CDR3 protein sequence, retaining the most common genes and DNA. In this sample the table shows approximately 520,000 distinct CDR3 sequences, less than 35% of which occur a single time. The ten top clones hold about 2.3% of the sample.

The V gene is TRBV12-3 or TRBV12-4 and the J gene is TRBJ2-2; TRBD1 is a weak D gene call, 6 bases matching. This clonotype was sampled from a human donor who donated a stem cell graft to a child with aplastic anemia. This material consisted of PBMCs from the stem cell graft donor, taken from the stem cell graft. The CDR3: CASSGIFGGKRELFF. The DNA sequence follows: TGTGCCAGCAGTGGGATCTTTGGGGGCAAGCGGGAGCTGTTTTTT.